This entry features one TCR beta chain sequence. CDR3 length equals 13 residues. V lost 8 bases and J lost 6, with 11 bases in between. CDR1 is MNHNS and CDR2 is SASEGT in the germline V gene. These data originate in a study of OX40 agonist ivuxolimab in advanced cancers. For the study at large: Those enrolled were around 87% male, with a mean age of around 58 years and ages from roughly 20 to 90.

Data came from immunoSEQ multiplex PCR; TCRdb stores just in-frame clones and leaves some out. This sample has 95,000 to 120,000 clones, with approximately 90% found just once. The sample was CD4+ or CD8+ T cells sorted from blood, taken in a trial of the OX40 agonist ivuxolimab. The J gene is TRBJ1-6, the V gene TRBV6-1; a weak D match, TRBD1 (5 bases). This clonotype was obtained from an adult with an advanced solid tumor such as melanoma, head and neck, liver or kidney cancer. The CDR3 here is CASVPGLNSPLHF. CDR3 nucleotides: TGTGCCAGCGTCCCGGGACTTAATTCACCCCTCCACTTT.